This T cell receptor beta chain comes out of a study of identical twins. MiXCR, applied by TCRdb to the 5' RACE reads, yields one record per CDR3 protein. The table includes 690,000 or so distinct CDR3 sequences, approximately 9% detected once. This clonotype appeared many times. The CDR3 contains 17 residues. The germline CDR1 and CDR2 sequences are SGHTA and FQGNSA. Trimming removed 2 bases from V and 7 bases from J; junction bases left unmatched: 14. These data are also associated with another study on yellow fever vaccine responses in identical twins.

This clonotype was obtained from a woman in her late teens or twenties in good health. The specimen was PBMCs. This chain joins TRBV7-2 and TRBJ2-1; TRBD2 matches at 7 bases. The CDR3 is CASSLRAAAGVSNEQFF. The CDR3 DNA is TGTGCCAGCAGCTTACGGGCTGCTGCGGGAGTGAGTAATGAGCAGTTCTTC.